This T cell receptor (beta chain) was recorded in a study of chemoradiotherapy in HPV16-positive cancers. CDR1 and CDR2 from the germline V gene are SQVTM and ANQGSEA. Trimming stripped 4 bases from V and 4 bases from J, with 13 bases between. This CDR3 has 13 amino acids. Profiled with immunoSEQ multiplex PCR; TCRdb holds only in-frame clones, not every one. The table has 25,000 to 35,000 clones, approximately 88% seen once; the top ten hold approximately 5%. This TCR was recovered from a human donor with HPV-associated anogenital cancer. Source: blood, taken from a patient who underwent chemoradiotherapy. The rearrangement links TRBV29-1 to TRBJ1-2, with D tentatively TRBD1 (6 bases). The CDR3 nucleotides read TGCAGCGTTGTAACAGGGACGAGCTATGGCTACACCTTC. Its translation: CSVVTGTSYGYTF.